This passage covers 15 T cell receptor beta chains from one sample sequenced in a study of cytomegalovirus exposure and HLA in healthy donors. PCR employed 60 Vbeta and 13 Jbeta primers. The assay was immunoSEQ multiplex PCR, and TCRdb's table has in-frame clones only and misses some. The table has 110,000 or so clones, approximately 74% seen once; the top ten hold roughly 11%. The material sequenced was PBMCs. All receptors derive from a woman in her forties or fifties in good health and CMV-seropositive.

This chain joins TRBV10-2 and TRBJ2-5, with TRBD1 identical over 7 bases. Germline lookup yields CDR1 WSHSY and CDR2 SAAADI. The CDR3 extends over 14 amino acids. V dropped 5 bases and J dropped 1; count of bases not matched to a gene: 4. The DNA of the CDR3 is TGCGCCAGCAGTCAGACAGGGAGCCAAGAGACCCAGTACTTC. Its protein product is CASSQTGSQETQYF.

V is TRBV9 and J is TRBJ1-4; 8 positions match TRBD1. Trimming took 0 bases from V and 7 from J; bases not matched to a gene: 5. The length of the CDR3 is 15 residues. Germline CDR1 SGDLS, CDR2 YYNGEE. The CDR3 sequence: CASSVASGGGEKLFF. For the CDR3, the DNA is TGTGCCAGCAGCGTAGCCTCAGGGGGCGGTGAAAAACTGTTTTTT.

The chain recombines TRBV9 with TRBJ2-7; TRBD2 matches 7 bases. This CDR3 is 15 amino acids long. Germline CDR1 and CDR2: SGDLS and YYNGEE. Trimming took 4 bases from V and 4 from J; bases not matched to a gene: 11. The DNA for the CDR3 is TGTGCCAGCAGCCCCCAGAAAGCTAGCGGATACGAGCAGTACTTC. Its translation: CASSPQKASGYEQYF.

V gene TRBV28 combines with J gene TRBJ2-2; 9 nucleotides line up with TRBD1. The junction had 6 bases not matched to a gene; V was cut back by 6 bases and J by 1 base. The CDR3 runs 16 residues. Germline CDR1 and CDR2: MDHEN and SYDVKM. In DNA, the CDR3 is TGTGCCAGCAGCACCACAGGGGGCTTGAACACCGGGGAGCTGTTTTTT. Its protein is CASSTTGGLNTGELFF.

The V gene is TRBV7-2, the J gene TRBJ2-7; 10 bases are shared with TRBD1. The CDR3 totals 15 residues. With V trimmed by 5 bases and J by 4 bases, 8 bases remained unmatched. The germline V gene encodes CDR1 SGHTA and CDR2 FQGNSA. The CDR3 sequence: CASSKLGTGEYEQYF. In DNA, the CDR3 is TGTGCCAGCAGCAAGCTGGGGACAGGGGAATACGAGCAGTACTTC.

The chain recombines TRBV11-2 with TRBJ1-1, with TRBD1 matching over 7 bases. Germline CDR1 is SGHAT and CDR2 is FQNNGV. The CDR3 runs to 13 residues. The ends lost 1 base at V and 8 bases at J; junction bases unmatched: 4. In DNA, the CDR3 is TGTGCCAGCAGCTTAGGACAGGGTAGGGAAGCTTTCTTT. Amino acid sequence: CASSLGQGREAFF.

The chain carries TRBV2 and TRBJ1-5; D is unclear. Germline values: CDR1 SNHLY, CDR2 FYNNEI. Trimming shortened V by 3 bases and J by 0 bases, and 9 bases separated the two germline ends. The CDR3 runs to 15 residues. Here the CDR3 DNA reads TGTGCCAGCAGTGACGGGGATTATAGCAATCAGCCCCAGCATTTT. Its translation is CASSDGDYSNQPQHF.

Only one count was recorded for this clone. At one boundary the junction diverges from the germline segment, which might be a read error. This chain links TRBV5-1 with TRBJ2-5, with no clear D. The germline V gene encodes CDR1 SGHRS and CDR2 YFSETQ. The CDR3 consists of 13 residues. The CDR3 is CASSLVGEEIQYF. The CDR3 coding sequence is TGCGCCAGCAGCTTGGTGGGCGAAGAGATCCAGTACTTC.

This chain connects TRBV5-4 to TRBJ2-7, with 9 bases identical to TRBD1. The V segment lost 1 base and the J segment 2 bases; nucleotides outside the gene matches: 7. The CDR3 has 16 residues. Germline V gene sequence: CDR1 SGHNT, CDR2 YYREEE (reference sequence). The CDR3 sequence: CASSLNRDRDPYEQYF. As DNA, the CDR3 is TGTGCCAGCAGCTTGAACCGGGACAGGGATCCCTACGAGCAGTACTTC.

V gene TRBV30 combines with J gene TRBJ2-1; tentative D call: TRBD1 (5 bases). CDR3 length equals 14 residues. CDR1 GTSNPN and CDR2 SVGIG come from the germline V gene (reference sequence). V shed 1 base and J shed 2 bases, with 9 bases lying between them. The CDR3 DNA reads as TGTGCCTGGAGTGGTCTGGGGCCCTACAATGAGCAGTTCTTC. As protein: CAWSGLGPYNEQFF.

The chain links TRBV29-1 to TRBJ1-2; 10 nucleotides line up with TRBD1. The CDR3 is made up of 11 amino acids. Germline-derived CDR1 and CDR2 are SQVTM and ANQGSEA. V dropped 4 bases and J dropped 8; count of bases not matched to a gene: 1. The CDR3 reads CSVGQGAGYTF. As DNA, the CDR3 is TGCAGCGTTGGACAGGGGGCAGGCTACACCTTC.

The gene calls are TRBV30 and TRBJ1-2; 7 bases are a match to TRBD1. The germline V gene encodes CDR1 GTSNPN and CDR2 SVGIG (reference sequence). CDR3 length: 14 amino acids. Trimming removed 4 bases from V and 2 bases from J; junction bases left unmatched: 7. CDR3 sequence reads: CAWTGQAINYGYTF. The CDR3 DNA sequence: TGTGCCTGGACCGGACAGGCCATCAACTATGGCTACACCTTC.

J is TRBJ1-4 and V is TRBV6-6; 8 bases align to TRBD1. The CDR3 is 14 amino acids. Losses at the gene ends were 6 bases for V and 8 bases for J; bases not matched to a gene: 8. CDR1 and CDR2 from the germline V gene are MNHNY and SVGAGI (reference sequence). The CDR3 spells CASSPGQANEKLFF. CDR3 coding DNA: TGTGCCAGCAGCCCGGGACAGGCGAACGAAAAACTGTTTTTT.

This chain's CDR3 is CASSFEGAGEKLFF. CDR3 nucleotide sequence: TGTGCCAGCAGCTTTGAGGGGGCGGGTGAAAAACTGTTTTTT. The chain carries TRBV7-2 and TRBJ1-4, with 7 bases fitting TRBD1. Germline CDR1 is SGHTA and CDR2 is FQGNSA. The CDR3 extends over 14 amino acids. J lost 7 bases, V lost 3 bases, and 5 bases had no gene match.

This CDR3 is CASRGGGMYEQYF. The CDR3 DNA reads TGTGCCAGTAGGGGCGGGGGAATGTACGAGCAGTACTTC. This chain uses TRBV19 with TRBJ2-7, with 7 bases identical to TRBD2. Germline V CDR1 and CDR2: LNHDA, SQIVND (reference sequence). The J segment lost 4 bases and the V segment lost 6 bases, leaving 6 bases of the junction unmatched. This CDR3 has 13 residues.